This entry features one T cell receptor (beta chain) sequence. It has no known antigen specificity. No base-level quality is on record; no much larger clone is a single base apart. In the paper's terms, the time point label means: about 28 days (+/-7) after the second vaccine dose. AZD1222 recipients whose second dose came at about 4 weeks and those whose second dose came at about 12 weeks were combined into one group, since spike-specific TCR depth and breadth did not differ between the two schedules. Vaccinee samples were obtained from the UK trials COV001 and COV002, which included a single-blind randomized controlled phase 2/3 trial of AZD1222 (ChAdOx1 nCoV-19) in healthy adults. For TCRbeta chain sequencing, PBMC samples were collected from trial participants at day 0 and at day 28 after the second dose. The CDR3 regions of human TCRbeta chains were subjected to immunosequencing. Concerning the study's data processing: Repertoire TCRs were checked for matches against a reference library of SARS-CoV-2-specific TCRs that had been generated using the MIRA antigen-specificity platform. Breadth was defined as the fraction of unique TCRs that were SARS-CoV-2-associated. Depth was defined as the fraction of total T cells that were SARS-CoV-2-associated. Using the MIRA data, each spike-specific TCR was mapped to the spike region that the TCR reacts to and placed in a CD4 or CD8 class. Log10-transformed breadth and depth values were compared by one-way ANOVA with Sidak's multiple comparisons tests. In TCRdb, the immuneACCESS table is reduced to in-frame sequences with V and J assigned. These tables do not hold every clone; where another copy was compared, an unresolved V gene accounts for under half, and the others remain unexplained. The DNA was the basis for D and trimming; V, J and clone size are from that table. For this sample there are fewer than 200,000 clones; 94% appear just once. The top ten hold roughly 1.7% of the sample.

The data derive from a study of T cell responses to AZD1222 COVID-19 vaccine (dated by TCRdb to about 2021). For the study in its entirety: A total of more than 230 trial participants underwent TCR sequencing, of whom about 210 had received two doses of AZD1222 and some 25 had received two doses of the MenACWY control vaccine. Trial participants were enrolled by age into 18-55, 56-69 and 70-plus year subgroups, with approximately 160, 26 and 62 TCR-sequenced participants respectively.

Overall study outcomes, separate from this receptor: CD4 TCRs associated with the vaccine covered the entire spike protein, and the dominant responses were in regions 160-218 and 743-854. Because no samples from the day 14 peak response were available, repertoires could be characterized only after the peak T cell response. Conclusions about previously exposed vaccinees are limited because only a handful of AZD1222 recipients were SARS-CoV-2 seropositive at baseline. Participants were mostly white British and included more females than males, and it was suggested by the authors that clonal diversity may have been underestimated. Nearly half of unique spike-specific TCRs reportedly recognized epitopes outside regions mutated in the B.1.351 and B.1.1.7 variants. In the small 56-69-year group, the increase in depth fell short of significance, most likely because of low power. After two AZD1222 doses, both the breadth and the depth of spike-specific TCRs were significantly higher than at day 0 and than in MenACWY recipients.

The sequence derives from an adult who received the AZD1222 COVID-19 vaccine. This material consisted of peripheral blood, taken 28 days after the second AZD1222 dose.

The DNA sequence is TGTGCCAGCAGTTACAGTCGGGCAGATAATTCACCCCTCCACTTT. Translated, this is CASSYSRADNSPLHF. The rearrangement joined TRBV6-2 or TRBV6-3 to TRBJ1-6; the D gene assignment is ambiguous. V drops 2 bases and J drops 5 bases, leaving 10 bases in between. The CDR3 runs 15 residues from the cysteine to the phenylalanine. Only the CDR3 portion is preserved as DNA: 45 bases, with reading frame beginning at the first base. The germline V gene supplies CDR1 MNHEY and CDR2 SVGEGT.